Listed here are 24 T cell receptor beta chains from one sample, sequenced in a study of blood T cells in healthy people across ages. The authors ran a second PCR of roughly 6 to 12 cycles using a sample-barcoded 5' primer and a J-beta primer mix. Via MiXCR, TCRdb re-called the 5' RACE reads, giving one row per CDR3 protein. Counted here are about a million distinct CDR3 sequences, about 48% occurring once; the ten biggest clones make up about an eighth. Material for sequencing was blood. These receptors all come from a man aged 25 to 40 in good health.

This clonotype showed up just once. This chain joins TRBV24-1 and TRBJ2-1, with D unresolved. Germline-derived CDR1 and CDR2 are KGHDR and SFDVKD. The V and J ends lost 5 bases and 0 bases respectively, with 10 bases between them. The CDR3 has 15 amino acids. CDR3 protein: CATSAGELSYNEQFF. As DNA, the CDR3 is TGTGCCACCAGTGCTGGGGAACTCTCCTACAATGAGCAGTTCTTC.

The gene calls are TRBV9 and TRBJ2-4, with 8 bases matching TRBD1. The CDR3 is 16 residues long. The trim removed 3 bases at V and 0 bases at J, leaving 5 bases unmatched. Germline-derived CDR1 and CDR2 are SGDLS and YYNGEE. This CDR3 reads CASSDGQGLAKNIQYF. The CDR3 DNA sequence: TGTGCCAGCAGCGACGGACAGGGACTAGCCAAAAACATTCAGTACTTC.

The J gene is TRBJ1-2, the V gene TRBV6-5; D unresolved. Trimming left V 6 bases short and J 4 bases short, with 12 bases between. Per germline, CDR1 MNHEY and CDR2 SVGAGI. The CDR3 spans 13 residues. The CDR3 coding sequence is TGTGCCAGCAGCTCCGAGGGTGGCTATGGCTACACCTTC. Translating gives CASSSEGGYGYTF.

The V and J genes are TRBV7-9 and TRBJ1-2; D gene ambiguous. There are 12 residues in the CDR3. V was clipped by 4 bases and J by 6 bases, with 9 bases between them. Per germline, CDR1 SEHNR and CDR2 FQNEAQ (reference sequence). The CDR3 protein is CASSWAEDGYTF. The CDR3 nucleotides are TGTGCCAGCAGCTGGGCCGAGGATGGCTACACCTTC.

The chain couples TRBV11-3 to TRBJ2-2; 7 positions agree with TRBD2. CDR3 length: 15 residues. Germline lookup yields CDR1 SGHNT and CDR2 YENEEA. V gave up 3 bases and J gave up 4 bases; unmatched junction bases: 5. The chain's CDR3 is CASSFGWGGTGELFF. In DNA, the CDR3 is TGTGCCAGCAGCTTCGGTTGGGGGGGCACCGGGGAGCTGTTTTTT.

This chain connects TRBV14 to TRBJ2-5; 8 bases are shared with TRBD1. The CDR3 is made up of 14 amino acids. J gave up 11 bases and V 4 bases, and 12 bases lay outside the gene matches. From germline, CDR1 is SGHDN and CDR2 FVKESK. This CDR3 is CASSLGQVGNEQYF. In DNA form, the CDR3 reads TGTGCCAGCAGCCTGGGACAGGTCGGCAATGAGCAGTACTTC.

The rearrangement uses TRBV20-1 and TRBJ2-5; D not resolved. This CDR3 has 12 amino acids. Germline assignment: CDR1 DFQATT and CDR2 SNEGSKA (reference sequence). Trimming left V 2 bases short and J 0 bases short, with 4 bases between. The DNA of the CDR3 is TGCAGTGCTAGAATTGACCAAGAGACCCAGTACTTC. It yields the protein CSARIDQETQYF.

The J gene is TRBJ1-2, the V gene TRBV7-2; the match to TRBD1 covers 8 bases. The CDR3 consists of 14 residues. Germline CDR1 SGHTA, CDR2 FQGNSA. Trimming cost V 1 base and J 4 bases; bases outside gene matches: 2. The CDR3 sequence: CASSLEGQVYGYTF. DNA for the CDR3: TGTGCCAGCAGCTTAGAGGGACAGGTCTATGGCTACACCTTC.

The chain uses TRBV20-1 and TRBJ2-5, with D maybe TRBD1 (5 bases). Trimming removed 3 bases from V and 4 bases from J, with 21 bases in between. CDR3 length: 16 residues. Per the germline V gene, CDR1 is DFQATT and CDR2 is SNEGSKA (reference sequence). The CDR3 nucleotides read TGCAGTGCTAGCCCACTGACAGAACCATTAGGAGAGACCCAGTACTTC. It translates to CSASPLTEPLGETQYF.

This clonotype was picked up a small number of times. The gene calls are TRBV29-1 and TRBJ1-4; the D gene is possibly TRBD1 (6 bases). The germline CDR1 and CDR2 sequences are SQVTM and ANQGSEA. V gave up 2 bases and J gave up 8 bases, with 15 bases separating them. The CDR3 is 14 residues long. The CDR3 DNA reads as TGCAGCGTTGAATACCAGGGGAACAGGGAAAAACTGTTTTTT. It specifies CSVEYQGNREKLFF.

This rearrangement joins TRBV12-3 or TRBV12-4 to TRBJ2-1; 8 nucleotides match TRBD2. J lost 9 bases, V lost 3 bases, and 1 base had no gene match. The CDR3 is 12 residues long. CDR3 amino acids: CASSFGLAEQFF. The CDR3 bases are TGTGCCAGCAGTTTCGGACTAGCTGAGCAGTTCTTC.

This clonotype was counted between two and nine times. The V and J genes are TRBV5-5 and TRBJ2-6; D uncertain. Trimming removed 4 bases at V and 0 bases at J, with 11 bases between. There are 16 residues in the CDR3. Germline V gene sequence: CDR1 SGHKS, CDR2 YYEKEE (reference sequence). CDR3 nucleotides: TGTGCCAGCAGCGGAATGGCTATCTCTGGGGCCAACGTCCTGACTTTC. Translating gives CASSGMAISGANVLTF. Based on the CDR3 plus reference TRBV5-5 and TRBJ2-6, the full variable domain is DAGVTQSPTHLIKTRGQQVTLRCSPISGHKSVSWYQQVLGQGPQFIFQYYEKEERGRGNFPDRFSARQFPNYSSELNVNALLLGDSALYLCASSGMAISGANVLTFGAGSRLTVL.

This clonotype was counted between two and nine times. The CDR3 bases are TGTGCCAGCACTCCTTTGTGGGGGAACACAGATACGCAGTATTTT. This translates into CASTPLWGNTDTQYF. This sequence joins TRBV12-3 or TRBV12-4 and TRBJ2-3, with D tentatively TRBD1 or TRBD2 (5 bases each). The CDR3 contains 15 residues. V was cut by 7 bases and J by 2 bases, with 16 bases left in between.

V usage is TRBV6-5 and J usage is TRBJ2-5, with a possible D match to TRBD1 (5 bases). V shed 2 bases and J shed 5 bases, with 9 bases lying between them. The CDR3 has 13 residues. From germline, CDR1 is MNHEY and CDR2 SVGAGI. DNA of the CDR3: TGTGCCAGCAGTTACGACAGAAGGGAGACCCAGTACTTC. It yields the protein CASSYDRRETQYF.

In this sample, this clonotype turned up a few times. This chain uses TRBV27 with TRBJ2-1; 7 bases fit TRBD1. J gave up 0 bases and V 5 bases, and 10 bases lay outside the gene matches. This CDR3 comprises 17 residues. The germline CDR1 and CDR2 sequences are MNHEY and SMNVEV (reference sequence). The CDR3 loop is CASSERDRDHSYNEQFF. The CDR3 nucleotides read TGTGCCAGCAGTGAACGGGACAGAGATCACTCCTACAATGAGCAGTTCTTC.

As for this clonotype: This could be a read error, since a much larger clone is one nucleotide away. J is TRBJ2-1 and V is TRBV29-1; TRBD2 matches 12 bases. Germline CDR1 reads SQVTM; CDR2 reads ANQGSEA. This CDR3 has 14 amino acids. Trimming took 4 bases from V and 10 from J; bases not matched to a gene: 8. CDR3 amino acids: CSVGLAGDRKEQFF. DNA for the CDR3: TGCAGCGTTGGACTAGCGGGGGATAGGAAGGAGCAGTTCTTC.

The rearrangement joins TRBV28 to TRBJ1-4; 8 positions agree with TRBD1. The junction had 13 bases not matched to a gene; V was cut back by 6 bases and J by 7 bases. The CDR3 length is 16 residues. Germline V CDR1 and CDR2: MDHEN, SYDVKM. CDR3 DNA: TGTGCCAGCAGCTCCAAAACCGGGACAGGAGCTGAAAAACTGTTTTTT. Amino acid sequence: CASSSKTGTGAEKLFF.

J is TRBJ2-7 and V is TRBV29-1, with D possibly matching TRBD2 (7 bases). V was pared by 0 bases and J by 5 bases, with 23 bases between. The CDR3 extends over 17 amino acids. Germline assignment: CDR1 SQVTM and CDR2 ANQGSEA. DNA of the CDR3: TGCAGCGTTGAAGAGGGGATTGGGGGGGGGGCCTCGGACGAGCAGTACTTC. Its protein product is CSVEEGIGGGASDEQYF.

The chain carries TRBV10-3 and TRBJ1-2, with 10 positions matching TRBD1. Germline V gives CDR1 ENHRY, CDR2 SYGVKD. This CDR3 comprises 15 residues. Trimming took 4 bases from V and 8 from J; bases not matched to a gene: 10. This chain's CDR3 is CAISVGSGQGQGYTF. The DNA for the CDR3 is TGTGCCATCAGTGTGGGATCGGGACAGGGGCAAGGCTACACCTTC.

V is TRBV5-1 and J is TRBJ2-1; D perhaps matches TRBD1 (5 bases). This CDR3 has 15 amino acids. Trimming left V 0 bases short and J 3 bases short, with 10 bases between. Germline CDR1 is SGHRS and CDR2 is YFSETQ. CDR3 protein: CASSLGQLLYNEQFF. CDR3 coding DNA: TGCGCCAGCAGCTTGGGACAGCTACTCTACAATGAGCAGTTCTTC.

The chain combines TRBV12-3 or TRBV12-4 with TRBJ1-4, with 9 positions matching TRBD1. The V segment lost 5 bases and the J segment 8 bases; nucleotides outside the gene matches: 9. There are 15 residues in the CDR3. CDR3 loop: CASSTQTGGNEKLFF. CDR3 coding DNA: TGTGCCAGCAGTACCCAGACAGGGGGAAACGAAAAACTGTTTTTT.

The chain employs TRBV9 and TRBJ2-5; perhaps D is TRBD1 or TRBD2 (6 bases each). The J call may not be correct, given that the DNA end is closer to TRBJ2-7. Germline V gene lookup returns CDR1 SGDLS and CDR2 YYNGEE. The CDR3 totals 15 residues. The CDR3 reads CASSVYDGGGYEQYF. DNA for the CDR3: TGTGCCAGCAGCGTATATGATGGAGGGGGCTACGAGCAGTACTTC.

For this clonotype: The junction departs from germline at one end; a sequencing error may be responsible. J is TRBJ2-7 and V is TRBV10-3, with a tentative D call TRBD2 (6 bases). The CDR3 is 12 amino acids. Germline-derived CDR1 and CDR2 are ENHRY and SYGVKD. The chain's CDR3 is CAVSEEGYEQYF. The CDR3 bases are TGTGCCGTCAGTGAGGAGGGCTACGAGCAGTACTTC.

With respect to this clonotype: At one end, the junction sequence differs from germline, possibly due to a read error. The rearrangement links TRBV6-1 to TRBJ1-4, with D perhaps matching TRBD1 (5 bases). The CDR3 spans 14 residues. Germline-derived CDR1 and CDR2 are MNHNS and SASEGT. The CDR3 here is CAIGTKATHEKLFF. In DNA, the CDR3 is TGTGCCATCGGGACCAAAGCAACTCATGAAAAACTGTTTTTT.